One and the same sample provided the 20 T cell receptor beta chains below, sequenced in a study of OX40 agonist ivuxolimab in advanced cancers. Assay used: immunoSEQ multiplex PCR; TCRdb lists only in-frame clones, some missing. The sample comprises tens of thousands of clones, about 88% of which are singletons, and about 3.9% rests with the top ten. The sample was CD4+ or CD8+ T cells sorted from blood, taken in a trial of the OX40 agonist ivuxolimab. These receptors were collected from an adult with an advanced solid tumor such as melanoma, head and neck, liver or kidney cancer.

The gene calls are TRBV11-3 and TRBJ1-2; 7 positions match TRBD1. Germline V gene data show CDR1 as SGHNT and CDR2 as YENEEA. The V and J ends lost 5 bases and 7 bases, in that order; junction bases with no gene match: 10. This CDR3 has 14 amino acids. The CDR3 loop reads CASSPVDRVTGYTF. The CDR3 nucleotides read TGTGCCAGCAGCCCCGTAGACAGGGTTACTGGCTACACCTTC.

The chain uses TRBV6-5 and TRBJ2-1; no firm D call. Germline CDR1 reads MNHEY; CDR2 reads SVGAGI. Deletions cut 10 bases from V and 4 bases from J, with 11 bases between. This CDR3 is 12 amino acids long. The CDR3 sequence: CATSDGYNEQFF. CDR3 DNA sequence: TGTGCCACCTCGGACGGTTACAATGAGCAGTTCTTC.

CDR3 sequence (DNA): TGCGCCAGCAGCTTCCTTACAGGGACCTCGGGGGGCACAGATACGCAGTATTTT. Translated, it gives CASSFLTGTSGGTDTQYF. The chain joins TRBV5-1 to TRBJ2-3, with D perhaps assigned TRBD1 or TRBD2 (6 bases each). Germline V gene sequence: CDR1 SGHRS, CDR2 YFSETQ. The CDR3 length is 18 residues. V lost 2 bases and J lost 1, with 20 bases in between.

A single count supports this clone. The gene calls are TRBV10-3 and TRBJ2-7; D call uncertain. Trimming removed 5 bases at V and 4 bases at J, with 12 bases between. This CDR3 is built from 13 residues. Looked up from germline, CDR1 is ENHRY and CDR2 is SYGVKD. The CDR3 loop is CAISTGRGYEQYF. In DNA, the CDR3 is TGTGCCATCAGTACCGGCAGAGGATACGAGCAGTACTTC.

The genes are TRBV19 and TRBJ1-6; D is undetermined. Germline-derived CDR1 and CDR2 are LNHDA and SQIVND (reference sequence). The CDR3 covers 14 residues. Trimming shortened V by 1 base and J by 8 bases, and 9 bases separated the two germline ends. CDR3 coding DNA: TGTGCCAGTAGTATAGGTGGAGGCGATTCACCCCTCCACTTT. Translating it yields CASSIGGGDSPLHF.

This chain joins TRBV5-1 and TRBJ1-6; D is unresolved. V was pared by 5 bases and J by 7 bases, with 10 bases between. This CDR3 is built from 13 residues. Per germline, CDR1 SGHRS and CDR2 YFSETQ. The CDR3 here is CASRDSENSPLHF. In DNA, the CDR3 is TGCGCCAGCAGGGACTCAGAGAATTCACCCCTCCACTTT.

The CDR3 DNA follows: TGTGCCAGCAGATCGGACCTTCGTGAGCAGTACTTC. Its protein product is CASRSDLREQYF. The chain joins TRBV2 to TRBJ2-7, with D unresolved. The CDR3 has 12 residues. From germline, CDR1 is SNHLY and CDR2 FYNNEI. Trimming removed 6 bases at V and 7 bases at J, with 13 bases between.

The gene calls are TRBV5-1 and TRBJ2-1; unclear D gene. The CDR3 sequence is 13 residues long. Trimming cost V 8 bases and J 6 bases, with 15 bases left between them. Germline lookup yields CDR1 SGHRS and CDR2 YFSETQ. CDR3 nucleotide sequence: TGCGCCAGTCGGGCCCTCCCCCTCAATGAGCAGTTCTTC. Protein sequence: CASRALPLNEQFF.

This CDR3 is CASSPTPEDGYTF. The CDR3 region has the DNA TGTGCCAGCAGCCCTACACCAGAGGATGGCTACACCTTC. The V call is TRBV11-2, the J call TRBJ1-2; no reliable D call. Between the trimmed V and J ends, which lost 5 bases and 6 bases, there was a span of 13 bases. The CDR3 covers 13 residues. Germline V gene lookup returns CDR1 SGHAT and CDR2 FQNNGV.

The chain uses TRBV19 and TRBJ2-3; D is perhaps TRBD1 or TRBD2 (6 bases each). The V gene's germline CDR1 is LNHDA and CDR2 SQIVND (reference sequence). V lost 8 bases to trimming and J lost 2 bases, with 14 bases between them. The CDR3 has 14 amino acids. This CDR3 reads CASHRGPPTDTQYF. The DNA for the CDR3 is TGTGCCAGTCATCGGGGGCCCCCCACAGATACGCAGTATTTT.

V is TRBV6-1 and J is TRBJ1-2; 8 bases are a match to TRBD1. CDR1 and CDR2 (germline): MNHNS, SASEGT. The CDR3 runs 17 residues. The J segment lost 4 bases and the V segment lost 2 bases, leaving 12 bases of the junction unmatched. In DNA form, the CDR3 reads TGTGCCAGCAGTGAACTTTGGAGGACAGGGAGATCCTATGGCTACACCTTC. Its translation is CASSELWRTGRSYGYTF.

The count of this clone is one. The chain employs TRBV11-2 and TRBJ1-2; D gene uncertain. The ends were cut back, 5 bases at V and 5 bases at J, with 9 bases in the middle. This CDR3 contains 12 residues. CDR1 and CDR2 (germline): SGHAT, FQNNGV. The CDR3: CASSRGEYGYTF. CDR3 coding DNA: TGTGCCAGCAGCCGGGGTGAATATGGCTACACCTTC.

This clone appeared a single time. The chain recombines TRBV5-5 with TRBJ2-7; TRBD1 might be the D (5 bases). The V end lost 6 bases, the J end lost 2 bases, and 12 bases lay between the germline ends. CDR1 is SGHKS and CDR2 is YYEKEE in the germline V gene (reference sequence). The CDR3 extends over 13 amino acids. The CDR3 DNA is TGTGCCAGCAAATCAGGGCCCCCCTACGAGCAGTACTTC. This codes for CASKSGPPYEQYF.

In DNA form, the CDR3 reads TGTGCCAGCAGCGTAGCTGGGGACACCTCATTTTCTGGAAACACCATATATTTT. It is translated as CASSVAGDTSFSGNTIYF. V is TRBV9 and J is TRBJ1-3; a weak D match, TRBD1 (6 bases). There are 18 residues in the CDR3. Trimming shortened V by 0 bases and J by 1 base, and 17 bases separated the two germline ends. CDR1 and CDR2 from the germline V gene are SGDLS and YYNGEE.

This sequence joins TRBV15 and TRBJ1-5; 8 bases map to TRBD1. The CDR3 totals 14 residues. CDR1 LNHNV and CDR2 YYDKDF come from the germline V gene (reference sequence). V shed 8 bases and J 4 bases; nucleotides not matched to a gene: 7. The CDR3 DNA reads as TGTGCCACCTCACGCGACAGGGGAAATCAGCCCCAGCATTTT. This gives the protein CATSRDRGNQPQHF.

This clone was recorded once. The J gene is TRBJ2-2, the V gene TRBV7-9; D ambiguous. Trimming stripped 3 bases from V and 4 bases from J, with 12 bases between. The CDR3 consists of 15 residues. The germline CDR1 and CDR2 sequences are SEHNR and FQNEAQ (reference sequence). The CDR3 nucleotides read TGTGCCAGCAGCTTCTGGACCACCCCCACCGGGGAGCTGTTTTTT. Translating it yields CASSFWTTPTGELFF.

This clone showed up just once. In DNA, the CDR3 is TGTGCCAGCAGCCCGGACTACAGGGACACCATATATTTT. Its protein is CASSPDYRDTIYF. This sequence joins TRBV11-1 and TRBJ1-3, with D maybe TRBD1 (6 bases). The CDR3 runs 13 residues. V was clipped by 5 bases and J by 8 bases, with 13 bases between them. CDR1 and CDR2 (germline): SGHAT, FQDESV (reference sequence).

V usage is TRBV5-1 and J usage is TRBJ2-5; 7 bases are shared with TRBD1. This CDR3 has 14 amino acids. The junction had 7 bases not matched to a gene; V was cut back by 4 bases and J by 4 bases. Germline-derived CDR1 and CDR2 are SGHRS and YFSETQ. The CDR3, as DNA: TGCGCCAGCAGCCTCACAGGGGAAGGAGAGACCCAGTACTTC. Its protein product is CASSLTGEGETQYF.

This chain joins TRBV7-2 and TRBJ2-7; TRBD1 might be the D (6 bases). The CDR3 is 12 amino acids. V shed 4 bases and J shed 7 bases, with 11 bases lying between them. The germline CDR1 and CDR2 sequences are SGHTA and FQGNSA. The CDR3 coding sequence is TGTGCCAGCAGCTCACAGGGTCGGGAGCAGTACTTC. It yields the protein CASSSQGREQYF.

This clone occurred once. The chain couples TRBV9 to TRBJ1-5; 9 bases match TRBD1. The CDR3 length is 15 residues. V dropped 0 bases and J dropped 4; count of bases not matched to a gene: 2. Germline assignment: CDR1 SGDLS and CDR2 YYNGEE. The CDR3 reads CASSVEGQGNQPQHF. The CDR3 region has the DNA TGTGCCAGCAGCGTAGAAGGACAGGGGAATCAGCCCCAGCATTTT.